The clone carrying this T cell receptor beta chain came up once. The antigen is undetermined. CDR3 size: 16 residues. Germline assignment: CDR1 LNHDA and CDR2 SQIVND (reference sequence). V shed 7 bases and J shed 8 bases, with 24 bases lying between them. The data stem from a study of cytomegalovirus exposure and HLA in healthy donors. Study-wide results and caveats: In a later analysis, parvovirus B19, influenza, CMV and Epstein-Barr virus appeared linked to several top co-occurrence clusters. Later genetic work tied a missense DCLRE1C variant to beta-chain V and J trimming.

60 Vbeta and 13 Jbeta primers were used in PCR. Some clones are missing from TCRdb's copy, which holds only in-frame ones; the method was immunoSEQ multiplex PCR. The sample consists of roughly 250,000 clones, just under 85% of them appearing once. The chain joins TRBV19 to TRBJ2-1; perhaps TRBD2 as D (6 bases). This sequence was found in a woman aged 40 to 50 in good health and CMV-seropositive. The sequenced sample was PBMCs. Here the CDR3 DNA reads TGTGCCAGTACCCATCACGGGGGTAGATCGGGCGATGAGCAGTTCTTC. The encoded protein is CASTHHGGRSGDEQFF.